The 25 T cell receptor beta chains below come from one sample, sequenced in a study of blood T cells in healthy people across ages. A sample-barcoded 5' primer and a J-beta primer mix were used in a second PCR of roughly 7 to 12 cycles. TCRdb used MiXCR to reprocess the 5' RACE reads, holding one entry per CDR3 protein. The sample has fewer than 2 million distinct CDR3 sequences, about two fifths seen once. The specimen was blood. These receptor sequences come from a human donor in good health.

This chain's CDR3 is CASSPSTSGGFNEQFF. In DNA form, the CDR3 reads TGTGCCAGCAGCCCTTCTACTAGCGGGGGGTTTAATGAGCAGTTCTTC. The J gene is TRBJ2-1, the V gene TRBV9; 12 bases align to TRBD2. Germline V lookup: CDR1 SGDLS, CDR2 YYNGEE. V lost 4 bases and J lost 7; bases outside the gene matches: 9. This CDR3 is built from 16 residues.

This clonotype was counted only a few times. This rearrangement joins TRBV9 to TRBJ1-1; D remains unclear. CDR3 length equals 14 residues. Trimming left V 2 bases short and J 1 base short, with 9 bases between. Germline V gives CDR1 SGDLS, CDR2 YYNGEE. The CDR3, as DNA: TGTGCCAGCAGCGTGGACGTGACGAACACTGAAGCTTTCTTT. This sequence encodes CASSVDVTNTEAFF.

J is TRBJ2-5 and V is TRBV3-1, with 7 bases identical to TRBD2. Trimming took 0 bases from V and 4 from J; bases not matched to a gene: 8. In germline, CDR1 is LGHDT, CDR2 YNNKEL (reference sequence). The CDR3 sequence is 16 residues long. The CDR3 DNA follows: TGTGCCAGCAGCCAAGATCTTTGGGGCGGGGGAGAGACCCAGTACTTC. Translation gives CASSQDLWGGGETQYF.

J is TRBJ1-1 and V is TRBV6-5; no clear D. The V end was cut by 5 bases, the J end by 1 base, with 11 bases between. Germline CDR1 and CDR2: MNHEY and SVGAGI. The CDR3 is 14 amino acids. CDR3 nucleotides: TGTGCCAGCAGTCCTTCTATCGGGAACACTGAAGCTTTCTTT. Translated: CASSPSIGNTEAFF.

Concerning this clonotype itself: A junction boundary mismatches the germline segment, possibly from a read error. This sequence joins TRBV29-1 and TRBJ2-7; TRBD1 agrees at 8 bases. The CDR3 loop spans 14 amino acids. The germline gives CDR1 SQVTM, CDR2 ANQGSEA. CDR3 sequence: CGVEQTGVLDEQYF. As DNA, the CDR3 is TGCGGCGTTGAACAGACAGGGGTGTTGGACGAGCAGTACTTC.

The chain is built from TRBV29-1 and TRBJ2-3; D is possibly TRBD1 or TRBD2 (5 bases each). The CDR3 loop spans 12 amino acids. CDR1 SQVTM and CDR2 ANQGSEA come from the germline V gene. Trimming took 6 bases from V and 5 from J, leaving 12 bases between them. The CDR3: CSVTGTGDTQYF. The DNA for the CDR3 is TGCAGCGTGACCGGGACGGGAGATACGCAGTATTTT.

The rearrangement joins TRBV4-1 to TRBJ2-6; D is ambiguous. Trimming stripped 2 bases from V and 2 bases from J, with 10 bases between. The CDR3 has 16 amino acids. Germline V gives CDR1 MGHRA, CDR2 YSYEKL. The CDR3 sequence is CASSQTLPPGANVLTF. In DNA form, the CDR3 reads TGCGCCAGCAGCCAAACACTGCCCCCTGGGGCCAACGTCCTGACTTTC.

Of note for this clonotype: The junction shows a germline mismatch at one end, possibly a read error. The chain employs TRBV5-1 and TRBJ2-5; a weak D match, TRBD2 (7 bases). CDR1 and CDR2 from the germline V gene are SGHRS and YFSETQ. This CDR3 is built from 15 residues. The CDR3 sequence: CASGLAPGGRETQYF. CDR3 DNA sequence: TGCGCCAGCGGCTTGGCCCCGGGGGGCCGCGAGACCCAGTACTTC.

About this clonotype: It may be a read error: a sequence one base away is much more abundant. The chain joins TRBV6-5 to TRBJ2-3; D may be TRBD1 (6 bases). Germline V gene lookup returns CDR1 MNHEY and CDR2 SVGAGI. The CDR3 has 14 residues. The ends were cut back, 4 bases at V and 6 bases at J, with 14 bases in the middle. The CDR3 sequence is CASSSRGPEDTQYF. Written as DNA, the CDR3 is TGTGCCAGCAGTTCCAGGGGCCCCGAGGATACGCAGTATTTT.

The chain combines TRBV20-1 with TRBJ2-3, with D unclear. This CDR3 has 15 residues. The germline V and J ends were trimmed by 0 bases and 2 bases, with 12 bases remaining between them. Germline CDR1 DFQATT, CDR2 SNEGSKA (reference sequence). The CDR3 nucleotides are TGCAGTGCTAGAGATCTGCGCACCAACACAGATACGCAGTATTTT. Residues: CSARDLRTNTDTQYF.

This clonotype was seen only a few times. This chain uses TRBV10-3 with TRBJ1-2, with 10 bases matching TRBD1. The CDR3 has 18 residues. After removal of 0 bases from V and 7 bases from J, the junction contained 14 bases not matched to a gene. The germline V gene has CDR1 ENHRY and CDR2 SYGVKD. Here the CDR3 reads CAISESRRGTGEGGGYTF. The CDR3 DNA reads as TGTGCCATCAGTGAGTCGAGACGTGGGACAGGGGAAGGAGGTGGCTACACCTTC.

V and J are TRBV24-1 and TRBJ2-3; 9 bases are shared with TRBD1. In germline, CDR1 is KGHDR, CDR2 SFDVKD. The CDR3 has 17 amino acids. V lost 5 bases to trimming and J lost 5 bases; unmatched junction nucleotides: 13. In DNA, the CDR3 is TGTGCCACCAGTGTCCGGGACAGGGTATGGGAAATAGATACGCAGTATTTT. Amino acid sequence: CATSVRDRVWEIDTQYF.

This clonotype was seen a few times. The chain is built from TRBV6-6 and TRBJ1-4; D is possibly TRBD1 (5 bases). The germline V and J ends were trimmed by 4 bases and 5 bases, with 11 bases remaining between them. Looked up from germline, CDR1 is MNHNY and CDR2 is SVGAGI (reference sequence). There are 14 residues in the CDR3. The CDR3 DNA is TGTGCCAGCAGTTGGGGCATCGGGAATGAAAAACTGTTTTTT. Translated: CASSWGIGNEKLFF.

The chain is built from TRBV5-1 and TRBJ2-1, with 9 bases identical to TRBD1. The CDR3 contains 17 residues. V shed 0 bases, J shed 8 bases, and the junction held 12 bases outside the gene matches. The germline gives CDR1 SGHRS, CDR2 YFSETQ. CDR3 DNA: TGCGCCAGCAGCTTGGATATTCCCGGGACAGGGCCTTATGAGCAGTTCTTC. It specifies CASSLDIPGTGPYEQFF.

This clonotype was recorded a few times. The chain uses TRBV12-3 or TRBV12-4 and TRBJ1-2, with 7 bases that match TRBD1. V lost 5 bases and J lost 8; bases outside the gene matches: 11. The CDR3 totals 14 residues. The CDR3 DNA sequence: TGTGCCAGCAGTCCTCGACAGGGCCTGCGGGGCTACACCTTC. Residues: CASSPRQGLRGYTF.

This rearrangement joins TRBV6-4 to TRBJ2-3; 8 bases line up with TRBD1. The V gene end was trimmed by 6 bases and the J gene end by 3 bases; junction bases not matched to a gene: 20. Germline V lookup: CDR1 MRHNA, CDR2 SNTAGT. The CDR3 has 19 residues. This chain's CDR3 is CASSGDLIITGGGTDTQYF. In DNA, the CDR3 is TGTGCCAGCAGCGGCGACTTAATAATAACAGGGGGTGGAACAGATACGCAGTATTTT.

This clonotype was detected only a few times. This rearrangement joins TRBV29-1 to TRBJ2-5, with unresolved D. The CDR3 is 12 amino acids. CDR1 is SQVTM, CDR2 ANQGSEA, per germline. With 6 bases removed from V and 0 bases from J, the gap between germline ends came to 8 bases. In DNA, the CDR3 is TGCAGCGTAAGACATGACCAAGAGACCCAGTACTTC. Amino acids: CSVRHDQETQYF.

This clonotype was seen a single time. The chain recombines TRBV12-3 or TRBV12-4 with TRBJ1-1; 9 nucleotides match TRBD1. The J segment lost 3 bases and the V segment lost 6 bases, leaving 11 bases of the junction unmatched. There are 16 residues in the CDR3. CDR3: CASRRYRGPPDTEAFF. The CDR3 region has the DNA TGTGCCAGCAGGCGGTACAGGGGGCCGCCGGACACTGAAGCTTTCTTT.

This clonotype has a handful of counts. The chain uses TRBV4-2 and TRBJ1-1; maybe TRBD1 (6 bases). Trimming pared 4 bases from V and 5 bases from J, leaving 20 bases between. CDR1 LGHNA and CDR2 YNFKEQ come from the germline V gene. This CDR3 contains 16 residues. The CDR3 loop reads CASSRHLQQGRTEAFF. CDR3 DNA sequence: TGTGCCAGCAGCCGGCACCTCCAACAGGGAAGGACTGAAGCTTTCTTT.

The V and J genes are TRBV4-3 and TRBJ2-3, with D possibly matching TRBD2 (5 bases). The CDR3 length is 14 residues. Germline V lookup: CDR1 LGHNA, CDR2 YSLEER. V was pared by 4 bases and J by 4 bases, with 12 bases between. The CDR3 loop is CASSLRGSSDTQYF. DNA of the CDR3: TGCGCCAGCAGCCTCCGAGGGTCGTCAGATACGCAGTATTTT.

This clonotype occurred a few times. The CDR3 loop reads CSVMMTSFGTQYF. DNA for the CDR3: TGCAGCGTTATGATGACTAGTTTTGGGACCCAGTACTTC. This chain uses TRBV29-1 with TRBJ2-5; D possibly corresponds to TRBD2 (6 bases). Germline loops: CDR1 SQVTM, CDR2 ANQGSEA. This CDR3 is built from 13 residues. The germline V and J ends were trimmed by 5 bases and 7 bases, with 17 bases remaining between them.

The chain combines TRBV20-1 with TRBJ1-2; the D gene is possibly TRBD1 (5 bases). This CDR3 is 15 amino acids long. From germline, CDR1 is DFQATT and CDR2 SNEGSKA (reference sequence). V lost 1 base and J lost 2, with 14 bases in between. The CDR3 coding sequence is TGCAGTGCTAGAGGGTGGGCCGAGGGGAACTATGGCTACACCTTC. It yields the protein CSARGWAEGNYGYTF.

This clonotype occurred a few times. J is TRBJ2-3 and V is TRBV4-2, with TRBD2 identical over 9 bases. Germline V gene sequence: CDR1 LGHNA, CDR2 YNFKEQ. V gave up 0 bases and J gave up 12 bases; unmatched junction bases: 13. The length of the CDR3 is 16 residues. The CDR3 is CASSQEGGGVTLTQYF. The CDR3 DNA follows: TGTGCCAGCAGCCAAGAGGGCGGGGGGGTAACCCTTACCCAGTATTTT.

This clonotype appeared a few times. The J gene is TRBJ2-1, the V gene TRBV24-1; 10 nucleotides align to TRBD2. The trim removed 0 bases at V and 0 bases at J, leaving 7 bases unmatched. This CDR3 contains 19 residues. Germline loops: CDR1 KGHDR, CDR2 SFDVKD. The CDR3 loop is CATSDLRTSGHYSYNEQFF. CDR3 in DNA: TGTGCCACCAGTGATTTGCGGACTAGCGGTCATTACTCCTACAATGAGCAGTTCTTC.

This clonotype was found a few times. The chain couples TRBV7-9 to TRBJ1-2; D is unresolved. CDR3 length equals 13 residues. Trimming left V 8 bases short and J 13 bases short, with 23 bases between. Per germline, CDR1 SEHNR and CDR2 FQNEAQ (reference sequence). The CDR3 sequence: CASGLLFPATGTF. The CDR3 region has the DNA TGTGCCAGCGGACTTTTGTTTCCTGCCACTGGCACCTTC. The full variable domain, with the rest looked up from reference TRBV7-9 and TRBJ1-2, is DTGVSQNPRHKITKRGQNVTFRCDPISEHNRLYWYRQTLGQGPEFLTYFQNEAQLEKSRLLSDRFSAERPKGSFSTLEIQRTEQGDSAMYLCASGLLFPATGTFGSGTRLTVV.